Presented here are 14 T cell receptor beta chains from one specimen sequenced in a study of shared T cell receptors in the human thymus (dated by TCRdb to about 2021). The library relied on the immunoSEQ multiplex PCR assay. The table comes from immuneACCESS by way of TCRdb, which keeps in-frame sequences with V and J called. Part of the clones is missing from these tables; in studies checked, under half for an unresolved V gene and the rest for unknown reasons. The sample includes about 380,000 clones, with roughly 94% observed a single time. Approximately 0.02% of the sample rests with the top ten. What was sequenced was thymocytes. These receptors were collected from a human donor.

J is TRBJ2-3 and V is TRBV10-3; weak D call: TRBD2 (5 bases). Germline CDR1 is ENHRY and CDR2 is SYGVKD. The CDR3 is 15 amino acids. Trimming removed 4 bases at V and 6 bases at J, with 17 bases between. CDR3: CAISGDYDLLDTQYF. The CDR3 DNA sequence: TGTGCCATCAGTGGCGACTACGACCTCCTTGATACGCAGTATTTT.

CDR3 sequence: CASSVHPEGPWAFF. The DNA for the CDR3 is TGTGCCAGCAGCGTCCACCCCGAGGGGCCTTGGGCTTTCTTT. The chain recombines TRBV7-9 with TRBJ1-1; maybe TRBD1 (5 bases). The CDR3 runs to 14 residues. Germline CDR1 SEHNR, CDR2 FQNEAQ (reference sequence). Deletions cut 5 bases from V and 11 bases from J, with 21 bases between. The whole variable domain, remainder taken from reference TRBV7-9 and TRBJ1-1, is DTGVSQNPRHKITKRGQNVTFRCDPISEHNRLYWYRQTLGQGPEFLTYFQNEAQLEKSRLLSDRFSAERPKGSFSTLEIQRTEQGDSAMYLCASSVHPEGPWAFFGQGTRLTVV.

The chain joins TRBV14 to TRBJ2-1; D is perhaps TRBD1 (6 bases). The CDR3 runs to 15 residues. Germline V CDR1 and CDR2: SGHDN, FVKESK. Trimming cost V 4 bases and J 5 bases, with 15 bases left between them. The CDR3 reads CASSLGWGPHNEQFF. CDR3 DNA sequence: TGTGCCAGCAGCCTAGGCTGGGGGCCCCACAATGAGCAGTTCTTC.

This chain joins TRBV27 and TRBJ2-3; TRBD1 aligns across 8 bases. The CDR3 runs 20 residues. The trim removed 7 bases at V and 2 bases at J, leaving 23 bases unmatched. Germline assignment: CDR1 MNHEY and CDR2 SMNVEV (reference sequence). The CDR3 spells CASTTPRGQGSPSLTDTQYF. The CDR3, as DNA: TGTGCCAGCACGACCCCCCGAGGACAGGGTAGCCCCTCCCTCACAGATACGCAGTATTTT.

This clone was picked up a small number of times. The chain has TRBV9 and TRBJ1-2, with TRBD1 as a possible D gene (5 bases). V was clipped by 2 bases and J by 2 bases, with 10 bases between them. Per the germline V gene, CDR1 is SGDLS and CDR2 is YYNGEE. The CDR3 has 14 amino acids. The DNA of the CDR3 is TGTGCCAGCAGCGTGGGACCCGAGAACTATGGCTACACCTTC. Its translation: CASSVGPENYGYTF. The variable domain in full, completed from reference TRBV9 and TRBJ1-2, reads DSGVTQTPKHLITATGQRVTLRCSPRSGDLSVYWYQQSLDQGLQFLIQYYNGEERAKGNILERFSAQQFPDLHSELNLSSLELGDSALYFCASSVGPENYGYTFGSGTRLTVV.

The CDR3 spells CASSLAYRGLGDEQYF. CDR3 nucleotide sequence: TGTGCCAGCAGCTTGGCCTACAGGGGGCTAGGAGACGAGCAGTACTTC. The gene calls are TRBV5-6 and TRBJ2-7; 9 nucleotides align to TRBD1. J was trimmed by 5 bases and V by 0 bases; bases with no gene match: 9. Looked up from germline, CDR1 is SGHDT and CDR2 is YYEEEE. This CDR3 is 16 amino acids long.

This rearrangement joins TRBV30 to TRBJ2-2; D call uncertain. Germline lookup yields CDR1 GTSNPN and CDR2 SVGIG (reference sequence). The V gene lost 2 bases and the J gene lost 6 bases, with 16 bases spanning the gap. The CDR3 has 15 residues. The CDR3 protein is CAWSTILDTSGELFF. The CDR3, as DNA: TGTGCCTGGAGTACAATACTCGACACGTCCGGGGAGCTGTTTTTT. Filled out from reference TRBV30 and TRBJ2-2, the complete variable domain reads SQTIHQWPATLVQPVGSPLSLECTVEGTSNPNLYWYRQAAGRGLQLLFYSVGIGQISSEVPQNLSASRPQDRQFILSSKKLLLSDSGFYLCAWSTILDTSGELFFGEGSRLTVL.

The V call is TRBV11-3, the J call TRBJ2-1; 8 bases align to TRBD2. The CDR3 is 18 residues long. V lost 3 bases and J lost 0; bases outside the gene matches: 10. Per the germline V gene, CDR1 is SGHNT and CDR2 is YENEEA. CDR3 loop: CASSLGSGAISSYNEQFF. As DNA, the CDR3 is TGTGCCAGCAGCTTGGGTAGCGGGGCTATTTCCTCCTACAATGAGCAGTTCTTC.

The V and J genes are TRBV29-1 and TRBJ1-1, with D possibly being TRBD1 (5 bases). The V gene's germline CDR1 is SQVTM and CDR2 ANQGSEA. This CDR3 comprises 15 residues. V was pared by 3 bases and J by 0 bases, with 14 bases between. The CDR3 coding sequence is TGCAGCGTTGACGCCAGGGATCCTTTGAACACTGAAGCTTTCTTT. It encodes CSVDARDPLNTEAFF.

This clone was recorded once. Here the CDR3 reads CASSSPPAGKNTGELFF. CDR3 bases: TGTGCCAGCAGTTCCCCCCCAGCGGGGAAGAACACCGGGGAGCTGTTTTTT. The chain recombines TRBV27 with TRBJ2-2; 7 bases match TRBD2. With 4 bases clipped from V and 1 base from J, the junction kept 9 bases outside the gene matches. The germline V gene has CDR1 MNHEY and CDR2 SMNVEV (reference sequence). The CDR3 has 17 residues.

The chain joins TRBV27 to TRBJ1-1, with 10 bases aligning to TRBD1. This CDR3 is 18 amino acids long. Trimming removed 2 bases from V and 1 base from J; junction bases left unmatched: 10. Germline CDR1 reads MNHEY; CDR2 reads SMNVEV (reference sequence). For the CDR3, the DNA is TGTGCCAGCAGTTTACGGCTTTGGGGGGACAGGGGGAACACTGAAGCTTTCTTT. This sequence encodes CASSLRLWGDRGNTEAFF.

This chain joins TRBV2 and TRBJ2-3, with 7 bases aligning to TRBD2. The CDR3 covers 16 residues. The J segment lost 4 bases and the V segment lost 5 bases, leaving 12 bases of the junction unmatched. The V gene's germline CDR1 is SNHLY and CDR2 FYNNEI. The CDR3 sequence is CASSHLTSVQSDTQYF. The CDR3 DNA follows: TGTGCCAGCAGTCACCTCACTAGCGTACAGTCAGATACGCAGTATTTT.

The chain couples TRBV5-6 to TRBJ2-1, with TRBD1 identical over 9 bases. Germline CDR1 reads SGHDT; CDR2 reads YYEEEE. This CDR3 comprises 14 residues. The trim removed 4 bases at V and 10 bases at J, leaving 9 bases unmatched. CDR3 bases: TGTGCCAGCAGCCCCGGGACAGGGTCTCCCGAGCAGTTCTTC. Protein sequence: CASSPGTGSPEQFF.

This chain uses TRBV27 with TRBJ2-1; 8 nucleotides align to TRBD1. Germline trimming cut 5 bases from V and 0 bases from J; bases unmatched to any gene: 12. Germline-derived CDR1 and CDR2 are MNHEY and SMNVEV (reference sequence). The CDR3 is made up of 18 amino acids. Written as DNA, the CDR3 is TGTGCCAGCAGTCCACAACCCGGGACAGGTCTCTCCTACAATGAGCAGTTCTTC. This sequence encodes CASSPQPGTGLSYNEQFF.